One T cell receptor (beta chain) is described in this entry. As yet, its antigen is unknown. Profiled with immunoSEQ multiplex PCR; TCRdb holds only in-frame clones, not every one. The table shows under 200,000 clones, with 85% to 95% occurring only once. The data originate from a study of OX40 agonist ivuxolimab in advanced cancers. For the study at large: 40% to 50% of patients had received prior checkpoint inhibitor therapy.

Per the germline V gene, CDR1 is SGHTA and CDR2 is FQGTGA. This CDR3 region has 14 residues. Trimming stripped 1 base from V and 3 bases from J, with 8 bases between. Study conclusions and caveats: The study observed clonal expansion of CD4+ and CD8+ blood T cells by week 6 at 0.1 to 3.0 mg/kg.

The gene calls are TRBV7-3 and TRBJ2-3; no reliable D call. The sequence was obtained from an adult with an advanced solid tumor such as melanoma, head and neck, liver or kidney cancer. Sequenced here: CD4+ or CD8+ T cells sorted from blood, sampled in a trial of the OX40 agonist ivuxolimab. The CDR3, as DNA: TGTGCCAGCAGCTTAAGCTGGGGAACAGATACGCAGTATTTT. Translated: CASSLSWGTDTQYF.